This entry lists 19 T cell receptor beta chains sequenced from one sample in a study of regulatory T cells in long-lasting Graves disease. This sample's time point: newly diagnosed GD, antithyroid drugs for less than 3 months. Extracted PBMC RNA gave rise to the TCR library. Combining iRepertoire HTBI primers with Arm-PCR of CDR3 regions, the authors built TCR beta libraries. TCRdb reprocessed the multiplex PCR reads with MiXCR, giving one entry per CDR3 protein. Of roughly 250,000 distinct CDR3 sequences detected, about 17% appear once; the ten largest clones hold about 15%. These data are also associated with another study on T cells in Graves' hyperthyroidism and ophthalmopathy.

The sample here was peripheral blood mononuclear cells (PBMCs), taken at new diagnosis, from a patient treated with antithyroid drugs. These receptors were taken from a woman in her twenties or thirties with Graves disease.

The V and J genes are TRBV19 and TRBJ1-1; D remains unclear. CDR3 length: 14 amino acids. Germline-derived CDR1 and CDR2 are LNHDA and SQIVND (reference sequence). V lost 1 base and J 1 base, leaving 7 bases between the germline ends. As DNA, the CDR3 is TGTGCCAGTAGTATAGTGCCCGGGAACACTGAAGCTTTCTTT. The encoded protein is CASSIVPGNTEAFF.

This clonotype was found many times. The V gene is TRBV5-1, the J gene TRBJ1-2; TRBD1 is a possible D gene (5 bases). Trimming pared 0 bases from V and 4 bases from J, leaving 13 bases between. This CDR3 region has 15 residues. Looked up from germline, CDR1 is SGHRS and CDR2 is YFSETQ. This CDR3 reads CASSLAIAGPYGYTF. CDR3 coding DNA: TGCGCCAGCAGCTTGGCCATCGCAGGGCCCTATGGCTACACCTTC. Full variable domain (rest looked up from reference TRBV5-1 and TRBJ1-2): KAGVTQTPRYLIKTRGQQVTLSCSPISGHRSVSWYQQTPGQGLQFLFEYFSETQRNKGNFPGRFSGRQFSNSRSEMNVSTLELGDSALYLCASSLAIAGPYGYTFGSGTRLTVV.

This clonotype was recorded many times. The chain uses TRBV7-9 and TRBJ1-4, with no clear D. The CDR3 is made up of 10 amino acids. CDR1 is SEHNR, CDR2 FQNEAQ, per germline (reference sequence). V lost 5 bases, J lost 8 bases, and 3 bases lay in between. CDR3 nucleotides: TGTGCCAGCAGCAAAGAAAAACTGTTTTTT. Protein sequence: CASSKEKLFF.

The CDR3 here is CASSITPGSGELFF. As DNA, the CDR3 is TGTGCCAGTAGTATTACTCCGGGGTCCGGGGAGCTGTTTTTT. The chain joins TRBV19 to TRBJ2-2; perhaps TRBD2 as D (5 bases). Deletions cut 3 bases from V and 6 bases from J, with 11 bases between. CDR1 and CDR2 from the germline V gene are LNHDA and SQIVND (reference sequence). The CDR3 has 14 residues.

This clonotype was detected ten times or more. This sequence joins TRBV7-9 and TRBJ2-3; D possibly corresponds to TRBD2 (6 bases). The V gene lost 5 bases and the J gene lost 2 bases, with 11 bases spanning the gap. The CDR3 totals 14 residues. Germline V lookup: CDR1 SEHNR, CDR2 FQNEAQ (reference sequence). The CDR3 here is CASSLGRYTDTQYF. The CDR3 DNA follows: TGTGCCAGCAGCCTCGGGAGATACACAGATACGCAGTATTTT. Looking up the rest from reference TRBV7-9 and TRBJ2-3 gives the full variable domain: DTGVSQNPRHKITKRGQNVTFRCDPISEHNRLYWYRQTLGQGPEFLTYFQNEAQLEKSRLLSDRFSAERPKGSFSTLEIQRTEQGDSAMYLCASSLGRYTDTQYFGPGTRLTVL.

This clonotype was picked up many times. This chain links TRBV7-9 with TRBJ1-1; D gene uncertain. The V and J ends lost 3 bases and 0 bases respectively, with 8 bases between them. The CDR3 covers 14 residues. The germline gives CDR1 SEHNR, CDR2 FQNEAQ (reference sequence). The CDR3 bases are TGTGCCAGCAGCTTCGGACGTGTGAACACTGAAGCTTTCTTT. Its translation is CASSFGRVNTEAFF.

J is TRBJ2-2 and V is TRBV14; TRBD2 matches 7 bases. The CDR3 is made up of 16 amino acids. Germline assignment: CDR1 SGHDN and CDR2 FVKESK. V was clipped by 4 bases and J by 0 bases; unmatched bases: 5. The CDR3 DNA reads as TGTGCCAGCAGCCGCAGGGCGGGGGCGAACACCGGGGAGCTGTTTTTT. Its translation: CASSRRAGANTGELFF.

Ten or more counts support this clonotype. The chain links TRBV2 to TRBJ1-2; no definite D call. In germline, CDR1 is SNHLY, CDR2 FYNNEI. The V end was cut by 6 bases, the J end by 4 bases, with 21 bases between. The CDR3 length is 16 residues. CDR3 loop: CASSQTGGTELYGYTF. The CDR3 DNA reads as TGTGCCAGCAGCCAAACGGGAGGCACAGAGCTCTATGGCTACACCTTC.

In this sample, this clonotype turned up many times. This chain connects TRBV5-6 to TRBJ2-2, with D possibly matching TRBD1 (6 bases). The CDR3 spans 15 residues. The ends were cut back, 5 bases at V and 5 bases at J, with 16 bases in the middle. CDR1 is SGHDT, CDR2 YYEEEE, per germline. CDR3 coding DNA: TGTGCCAGCAGGCCCCAGGGGCGACAAACCGGGGAGCTGTTTTTT. Translating it yields CASRPQGRQTGELFF.

This clonotype was seen only a few times. The chain employs TRBV7-6 and TRBJ1-4; D gene unclear. This CDR3 has 14 amino acids. V was clipped by 2 bases and J by 3 bases, with 7 bases between them. CDR1 is SGHVS, CDR2 FNYEAQ, per germline. CDR3 in amino acids: CASSLWGPNEKLFF. DNA for the CDR3: TGTGCCAGCAGCTTATGGGGTCCTAATGAAAAACTGTTTTTT.

This CDR3 is CASDFGGAGETQYF. CDR3 DNA: TGCGCCAGCGACTTCGGCGGGGCCGGAGAGACCCAGTACTTC. This rearrangement joins TRBV5-1 to TRBJ2-5, with a tentative D call TRBD2 (6 bases). The germline CDR1 and CDR2 sequences are SGHRS and YFSETQ. There are 14 residues in the CDR3. V lost 7 bases to trimming and J lost 4 bases, with 17 bases between them.

This clonotype showed up many times. The chain uses TRBV5-1 and TRBJ1-2; 9 bases map to TRBD1. The CDR3 loop spans 14 amino acids. Germline lookup yields CDR1 SGHRS and CDR2 YFSETQ. The ends lost 4 bases at V and 6 bases at J; junction bases unmatched: 7. The CDR3 sequence: CASSLTGGGNGYTF. The CDR3 region has the DNA TGCGCCAGCAGCCTTACAGGGGGCGGGAATGGCTACACCTTC.

Many counts were recorded for this clonotype. The chain couples TRBV6-5 to TRBJ2-2, with D possibly matching TRBD1 (6 bases). Germline V gene sequence: CDR1 MNHEY, CDR2 SVGAGI. V gave up 2 bases and J gave up 1 base, with 20 bases separating them. The CDR3 has 19 amino acids. In DNA form, the CDR3 reads TGTGCCAGCAGTTACACTCTTGACGTAGGGGGTGAGAACACCGGGGAGCTGTTTTTT. Amino acid sequence: CASSYTLDVGGENTGELFF.

This clonotype was seen repeatedly, ten times or more. The chain joins TRBV20-1 to TRBJ1-2; D is ambiguous. This CDR3 has 14 residues. The V and J ends lost 3 bases and 4 bases respectively, with 15 bases between them. The germline gives CDR1 DFQATT, CDR2 SNEGSKA (reference sequence). CDR3 loop: CSASLLVVSYGYTF. CDR3 sequence (DNA): TGCAGTGCTAGTCTGTTGGTGGTGAGCTATGGCTACACCTTC.

On this clonotype: Given a much more abundant clone one base away, this may be a read error. The chain links TRBV11-2 to TRBJ2-2, with D perhaps matching TRBD1 (6 bases). V shed 5 bases and J shed 6 bases, with 10 bases lying between them. This CDR3 has 13 amino acids. Germline V gives CDR1 SGHAT, CDR2 FQNNGV. The CDR3 sequence: CASSARGAGELFF. For the CDR3, the DNA is TGTGCCAGCAGCGCCAGGGGAGCCGGGGAGCTGTTTTTT.

Note on this clonotype: At one boundary the junction diverges from the germline segment, which might be a read error. The V call is TRBV7-7, the J call TRBJ2-1, with D perhaps matching TRBD2 (5 bases). The CDR3 extends over 17 amino acids. From germline, CDR1 is SSHAT and CDR2 FNYEAQ (reference sequence). In DNA form, the CDR3 reads TGTGCTAGCAGCTTAGCGTGGGGTACTAGTCCACACAATGAGCAGTTCTTC. It yields the protein CASSLAWGTSPHNEQFF.

The chain links TRBV9 to TRBJ2-2; 11 nucleotides agree with TRBD1. The CDR3 runs to 15 residues. With 3 bases clipped from V and 5 bases from J, the junction kept 3 bases outside the gene matches. Germline V gene sequence: CDR1 SGDLS, CDR2 YYNGEE. CDR3 residues: CASSEDRGRTGELFF. CDR3 DNA sequence: TGTGCCAGCAGCGAGGACAGGGGGCGAACCGGGGAGCTGTTTTTT.

This sequence joins TRBV6-2 or TRBV6-3 and TRBJ1-1; D gene unclear. CDR1 MNHEY and CDR2 SVGEGT come from the germline V gene. V lost 0 bases, J lost 1 base, and 15 bases lay in between. The CDR3 loop spans 17 amino acids. CDR3 in amino acids: CASSYSKIPGTNTEAFF. The CDR3 DNA reads as TGTGCCAGCAGTTACTCGAAAATTCCAGGCACGAACACTGAAGCTTTCTTT.

This clonotype was seen ten or more times. This rearrangement joins TRBV29-1 to TRBJ2-1, with 11 bases identical to TRBD1. The CDR3 loop spans 14 amino acids. V shed 8 bases and J 6 bases; nucleotides not matched to a gene: 9. Germline V CDR1 and CDR2: SQVTM, ANQGSEA. CDR3 coding DNA: TGCAGCACTCCTCGGGACAGGGGGTCCAATGAGCAGTTCTTC. Translation: CSTPRDRGSNEQFF.